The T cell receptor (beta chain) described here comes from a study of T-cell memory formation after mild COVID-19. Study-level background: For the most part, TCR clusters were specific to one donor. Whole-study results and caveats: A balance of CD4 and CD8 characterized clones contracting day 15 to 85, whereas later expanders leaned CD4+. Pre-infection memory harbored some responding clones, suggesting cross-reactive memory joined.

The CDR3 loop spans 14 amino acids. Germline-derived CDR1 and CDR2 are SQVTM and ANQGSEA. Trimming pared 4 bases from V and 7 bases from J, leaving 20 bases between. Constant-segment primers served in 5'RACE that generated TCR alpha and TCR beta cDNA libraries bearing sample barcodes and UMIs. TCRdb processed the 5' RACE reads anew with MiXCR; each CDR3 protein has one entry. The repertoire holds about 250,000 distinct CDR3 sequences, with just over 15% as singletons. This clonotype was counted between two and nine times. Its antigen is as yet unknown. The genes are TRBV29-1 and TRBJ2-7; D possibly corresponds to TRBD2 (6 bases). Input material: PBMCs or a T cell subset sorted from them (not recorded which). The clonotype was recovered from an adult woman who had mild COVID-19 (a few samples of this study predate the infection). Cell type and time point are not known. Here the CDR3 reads CSVAGDGAGEEQYF. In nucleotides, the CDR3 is TGCAGCGTTGCGGGGGACGGCGCCGGGGAGGAGCAGTACTTC.